These 4 T cell receptor beta chains were sequenced from one sample in a study of blood T cell repertoires in COVID-19. Generated by immunoSEQ multiplex PCR, the TCRdb table keeps only in-frame clones and is missing some. Of under 200,000 clones in the sample, roughly 93% were seen once. Sample: peripheral blood. These receptors were obtained from a man between 18 and 29 years old with acute or convalescent COVID-19.

The rearrangement joins TRBV18 to TRBJ1-1; 7 bases fit TRBD1. CDR3 length: 13 amino acids. V trimming: 5 bases; J trimming: 4 bases; junction bases outside the gene matches: 4. Looked up from germline, CDR1 is KGHSH and CDR2 is LQKENI. The CDR3 nucleotides read TGTGCCAGCTCATCGGGACAGAGCACTGAAGCTTTCTTT. This sequence encodes CASSSGQSTEAFF.

This rearrangement joins TRBV5-1 to TRBJ2-5; 10 nucleotides match TRBD2. Germline V gene data show CDR1 as SGHRS and CDR2 as YFSETQ. The CDR3 spans 14 residues. The trim removed 4 bases at V and 8 bases at J, leaving 8 bases unmatched. CDR3 nucleotides: TGCGCCAGCAGCCCCCGACTAGCGGGCGTCACCCAGTACTTC. Protein: CASSPRLAGVTQYF.

V and J are TRBV6-6 and TRBJ1-2, with TRBD1 as a possible D gene (5 bases). The CDR3 is 15 residues long. The V and J ends lost 2 bases and 3 bases respectively, with 13 bases between them. CDR1 is MNHNY and CDR2 is SVGAGI in the germline V gene (reference sequence). CDR3 sequence: CASSYRQGIDYGYTF. CDR3 DNA: TGTGCCAGCAGTTACAGGCAGGGCATAGACTATGGCTACACCTTC.

The gene calls are TRBV6-1 and TRBJ1-5; D uncertain. CDR1 is MNHNS, CDR2 SASEGT, per germline. V shed 4 bases and J shed 0 bases, with 16 bases lying between them. CDR3 length: 17 residues. As DNA, the CDR3 is TGTGCCAGCAGTGGCCTTGGAGGAATCTATAGCAATCAGCCCCAGCATTTT. This sequence encodes CASSGLGGIYSNQPQHF.